The sequence of this TCR beta chain was determined in a study of OX40 agonist ivuxolimab in advanced cancers. Study background: Patients treated during dose escalation were battling hepatocellular carcinoma, melanoma, renal cell or head and neck cancer. The group had a mean age of about 60 years, ranged from roughly 20 to 80, and was around 86% male. Study outcomes and limitations: The antigens recognized by the expanded peripheral T cells, that is their antigen specificity, were not determined.

Sequencing was performed with immunoSEQ multiplex PCR; in TCRdb, only in-frame clones are kept and a portion is missing. Of 25,000 to 40,000 clones listed, around nine tenths are singletons. This clone has a single count. Its antigen remains unidentified. Baseline, cycle 4 day 1, and cycle 7 day 1 were the blood sampling points. The sample was CD4+ or CD8+ T cells sorted from blood, taken in a trial of the OX40 agonist ivuxolimab. The sequence derives from an adult with an advanced solid tumor such as melanoma, head and neck, liver or kidney cancer.

CDR3 in amino acids: CASSGSGYSGYTF. As DNA, the CDR3 is TGTGCCAGCAGTGGTTCAGGGTATTCTGGCTACACCTTC. The chain recombines TRBV25-1 with TRBJ1-2, with TRBD1 as a possible D gene (5 bases). Between the trimmed V and J ends, which lost 4 bases and 7 bases, there was a span of 13 bases. CDR1 is MGHDK, CDR2 SYGVNS, per germline. This CDR3 contains 13 residues.